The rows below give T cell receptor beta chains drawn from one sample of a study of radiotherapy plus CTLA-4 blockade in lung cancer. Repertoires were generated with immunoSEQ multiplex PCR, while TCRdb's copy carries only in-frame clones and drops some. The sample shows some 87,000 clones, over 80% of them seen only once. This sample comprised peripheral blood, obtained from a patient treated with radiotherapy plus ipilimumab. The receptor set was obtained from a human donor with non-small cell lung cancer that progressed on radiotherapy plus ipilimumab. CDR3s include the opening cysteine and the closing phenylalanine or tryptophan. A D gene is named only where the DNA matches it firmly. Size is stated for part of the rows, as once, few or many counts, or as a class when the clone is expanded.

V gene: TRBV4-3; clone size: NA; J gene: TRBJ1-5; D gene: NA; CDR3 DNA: TGCGCCAGCAGCCTAAGACAGAACCAGCCCCAGCATTTT; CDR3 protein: CASSLRQNQPQHF
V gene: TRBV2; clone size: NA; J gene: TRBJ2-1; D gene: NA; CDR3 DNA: TGTGCCAGCAGTGATCGGTGGGGGTCCAATGAGCAGTTCTTC; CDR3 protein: CASSDRWGSNEQFF
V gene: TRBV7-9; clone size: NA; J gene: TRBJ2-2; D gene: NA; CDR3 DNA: TGTGCCAGCAGCTTGGGTCAGGTGACCGGGGAGCTGTTTTTT; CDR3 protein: CASSLGQVTGELFF
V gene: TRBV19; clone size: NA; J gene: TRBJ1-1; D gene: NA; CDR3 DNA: TGTGCCAGTAGTATGGCGTACACGCTGAACACTGAAGCTTTCTTT; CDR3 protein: CASSMAYTLNTEAFF
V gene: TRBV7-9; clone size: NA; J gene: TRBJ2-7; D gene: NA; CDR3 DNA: TGTGCCAGCAGCCCTGGAGGAGGTACTACTACTTGCGAGCAGTACTTC; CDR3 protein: CASSPGGGTTTCEQYF
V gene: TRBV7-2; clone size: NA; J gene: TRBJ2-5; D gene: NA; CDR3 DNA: TGTGCCAGCAGCCCGGACCCACCCATGACCCAGTACTTC; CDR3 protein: CASSPDPPMTQYF
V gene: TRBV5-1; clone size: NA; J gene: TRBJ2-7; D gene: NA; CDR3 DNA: TGCGCCAGCAGCGTAACAGGGATGAGCTCCTACGAGCAGTACTTC; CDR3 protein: CASSVTGMSSYEQYF
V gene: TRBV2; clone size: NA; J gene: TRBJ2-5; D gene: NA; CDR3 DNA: TGTGCCAGCAGGGACAGTTTTTACCAAGAGACCCAGTACTTC; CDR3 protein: CASRDSFYQETQYF
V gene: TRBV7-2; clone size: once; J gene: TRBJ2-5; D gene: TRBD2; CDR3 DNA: TGTGCCAGCAGACAAACCGGGACTAGCGGGGGATCCAGGGCCCAGTACTTC; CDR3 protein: CASRQTGTSGGSRAQYF
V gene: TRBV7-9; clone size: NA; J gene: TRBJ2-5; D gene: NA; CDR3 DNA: TGTGCCAGCAGCCCTTTTGGCGGGGGCCCCATGCGGACCCAGTACTTC; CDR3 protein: CASSPFGGGPMRTQYF
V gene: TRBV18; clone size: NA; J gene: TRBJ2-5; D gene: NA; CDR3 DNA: TGTGCCAGCTCACCGGACAATCTCCAAGAGACCCAGTACTTC; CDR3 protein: CASSPDNLQETQYF
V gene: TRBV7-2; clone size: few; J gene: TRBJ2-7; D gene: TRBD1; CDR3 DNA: TGTGCCAGCAGCCTCCAGGGGACAGGCGTCTACGAGCAGTACTTC; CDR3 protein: CASSLQGTGVYEQYF
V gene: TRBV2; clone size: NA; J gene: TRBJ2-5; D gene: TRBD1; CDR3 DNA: TGTGCCAGCAGAGGGACAGGGGGGGGAGAGACCCAGTACTTC; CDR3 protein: CASRGTGGGETQYF
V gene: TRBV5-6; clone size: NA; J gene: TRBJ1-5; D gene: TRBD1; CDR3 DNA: TGTGCCAGCAGCTGGCAGGGGGCTGCAAATCAGCCCCAGCATTTT; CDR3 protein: CASSWQGAANQPQHF
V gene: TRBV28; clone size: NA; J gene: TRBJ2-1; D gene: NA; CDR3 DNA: TGTGCCAGCAAGGAGGGAAGTCCCACCGATGAGCAGTTCTTC; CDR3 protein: CASKEGSPTDEQFF
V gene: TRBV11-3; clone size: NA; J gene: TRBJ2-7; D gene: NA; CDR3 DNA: TGTGCCAGCAGCTTAGATCAGACTAGCTACGAGCAGTACTTC; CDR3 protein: CASSLDQTSYEQYF
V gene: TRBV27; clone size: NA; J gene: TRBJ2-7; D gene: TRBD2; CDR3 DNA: TGTGCCAGCAGTTGGTCCGGGACTAGCGCCCCTGAGTGGTACTTC; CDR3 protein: CASSWSGTSAPEWYF
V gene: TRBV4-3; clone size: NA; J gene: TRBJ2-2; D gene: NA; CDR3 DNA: TGCGCCAGCAGTGGGGGCGGGGAGCTGTTTTTT; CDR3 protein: CASSGGGELFF
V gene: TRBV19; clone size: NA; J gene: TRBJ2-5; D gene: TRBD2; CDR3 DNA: TGTGCCAGTAGCCCAGGACTAGCGGGAGCAGAGACCCAGTACTTC; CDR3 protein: CASSPGLAGAETQYF
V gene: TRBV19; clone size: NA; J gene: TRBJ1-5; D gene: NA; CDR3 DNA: TGTGCCAGTAGTATGTTAGGACAAATGGGTTATCAGCCCCAGCATTTT; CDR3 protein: CASSMLGQMGYQPQHF